A single sample gave rise to the 24 T cell receptor beta chains below, sequenced in a study of spatial heterogeneity in lung cancer (dated by TCRdb to the late 2010s). General conclusions and limits of the study: A correlation was observed between the number of expanded intratumoral alpha and beta TCRs and the tumor nonsynonymous mutation count.

In the paper's terms, the time point label means: sample taken at primary tumor resection. The library was obtained by 5' RACE. Data came from a NextSeq 500. TCRdb reworked the public reads: Q25 trimming with fastp, MiXCR clone assembly, productive beta chains retained. Each entry is one CDR3 protein sequence, shown with its most common DNA and genes. The sample profile shows 20,000 to 25,000 distinct CDR3 sequences; 8.8% of them were found once. Of the sample, less than 9.5% falls within the top ten clones. These receptors' antigens are unknown. Sequencing was performed on lung tumor tissue, taken at surgery. Receptors were obtained from a male donor with early-stage non-small cell lung cancer.

This clonotype was observed many times. The CDR3 region is CASGYGTSVGEQFF. CDR3 DNA: TGTGCCAGCGGTTATGGGACTAGCGTCGGTGAGCAGTTCTTC. The chain recombines TRBV9 with TRBJ2-1, with TRBD2 identical over 10 bases. Trimming cost V 7 bases and J 9 bases; bases outside gene matches: 10. This CDR3 has 14 amino acids. Germline V gene sequence: CDR1 SGDLS, CDR2 YYNGEE.

This chain connects TRBV5-1 to TRBJ2-3; 8 bases are a match to TRBD2. Germline V gene data show CDR1 as SGHRS and CDR2 as YFSETQ. Trimming at V came to 10 bases and at J to 2 bases, leaving 15 bases not matched to a gene. This CDR3 region has 16 residues. CDR3 DNA: TGCGCCTGCTCTATTTCCGGGACTAGGAACACAGATACGCAGTATTTT. Translation gives CACSISGTRNTDTQYF.

This clonotype was observed a few times. The chain joins TRBV18 to TRBJ1-1, with TRBD1 as a possible D gene (6 bases). Germline V gives CDR1 KGHSH, CDR2 LQKENI. This CDR3 has 17 amino acids. V lost 3 bases and J lost 1, with 18 bases in between. CDR3 amino acids: CASSPLLAGGQNTEAFF. DNA for the CDR3: TGTGCCAGCTCACCTCTCCTGGCGGGGGGCCAGAACACTGAAGCTTTCTTT.

CDR3 residues: CASSLSSQGTDTQYF. The CDR3 DNA is TGTGCCAGCAGCTTGAGTTCGCAGGGCACAGATACGCAGTATTTT. The chain recombines TRBV5-5 with TRBJ2-3; D not certain. This CDR3 has 15 residues. The V end lost 1 base, the J end lost 1 base, and 10 bases lay between the germline ends. Looked up from germline, CDR1 is SGHKS and CDR2 is YYEKEE (reference sequence).

This clonotype was counted ten times or more. The rearrangement uses TRBV11-1 and TRBJ1-1; possibly TRBD1 for D (6 bases). V lost 2 bases to trimming and J lost 0 bases, with 7 bases between them. CDR1 is SGHAT and CDR2 is FQDESV in the germline V gene (reference sequence). This CDR3 is 14 amino acids long. The DNA for the CDR3 is TGTGCCAGCAGCTTAAACAGGGTGAACACTGAAGCTTTCTTT. Translation: CASSLNRVNTEAFF.

CDR3 nucleotide sequence: TGTGCCAGTTCCCGGCCGGGTGCCAACGTCCTGACTTTC. Translated, it gives CASSRPGANVLTF. The V and J genes are TRBV6-1 and TRBJ2-6, with unresolved D. This CDR3 is 13 amino acids long. Trimming removed 9 bases at V and 7 bases at J, with 13 bases between. Germline lookup yields CDR1 MNHNS and CDR2 SASEGT.

Ten or more counts support this clonotype. The chain employs TRBV12-3 or TRBV12-4 and TRBJ2-5; 14 nucleotides match TRBD2. The J segment lost 5 bases and the V segment lost 3 bases, leaving 2 bases of the junction unmatched. This CDR3 contains 15 residues. DNA of the CDR3: TGTGCCAGCAGTTTGACTAGCGGGGGGGCTGAGACCCAGTACTTC. This codes for CASSLTSGGAETQYF.

In its sample, this clonotype was seen many times. The chain joins TRBV14 to TRBJ2-1; D ambiguous. The V gene's germline CDR1 is SGHDN and CDR2 FVKESK. The V gene lost 4 bases and the J gene lost 10 bases, with 14 bases spanning the gap. This CDR3 has 13 amino acids. The CDR3: CASSLGWTLEQFF. In DNA form, the CDR3 reads TGTGCCAGCAGCCTTGGTTGGACCCTCGAGCAGTTCTTC.

This clonotype was observed at least ten times. This rearrangement joins TRBV28 to TRBJ1-4; no reliable D call. Germline V gives CDR1 MDHEN, CDR2 SYDVKM. V was trimmed by 3 bases and J by 6 bases, leaving 5 bases between them. CDR3 length equals 12 residues. Here the CDR3 DNA reads TGTGCCAGCAGTTTGTTGGATGAAAAACTGTTTTTT. Translated: CASSLLDEKLFF. Full variable domain (outside the CDR3, taken from reference TRBV28 and TRBJ1-4): DVKVTQSSRYLVKRTGEKVFLECVQDMDHENMFWYRQDPGLGLRLIYFSYDVKMKEKGDIPEGYSVSREKKERFSLILESASTNQTSMYLCASSLLDEKLFFGSGTQLSVL.

Only a few counts were recorded for this clonotype. The chain couples TRBV6-5 to TRBJ2-7, with D unclear. This CDR3 contains 11 residues. Trimming stripped 7 bases from V and 7 bases from J, with 11 bases between. Germline V CDR1 and CDR2: MNHEY, SVGAGI. As DNA, the CDR3 is TGTGCCAGCACCTCCGGGCGTGAGCAGTACTTC. As protein: CASTSGREQYF.

This chain links TRBV12-5 with TRBJ2-7; D is possibly TRBD2 (6 bases). The length of the CDR3 is 17 residues. Trimming stripped 6 bases from V and 2 bases from J, with 23 bases between. CDR1 and CDR2 (germline): LGHNT, FRNRAP. The CDR3 DNA sequence: TGTGCTAGTGGGACAACTGGAGGGGCCATCTCGGCCTACGAGCAGTACTTC. It codes for CASGTTGGAISAYEQYF.

This clonotype was counted at least ten times. CDR3 amino acids: CASSFVGTGERNEQFF. The CDR3 DNA follows: TGTGCCAGCAGCTTCGTAGGGACAGGGGAGAGGAATGAGCAGTTCTTC. This rearrangement joins TRBV7-2 to TRBJ2-1; TRBD1 agrees at 10 bases. The CDR3 extends over 16 amino acids. Germline V gene lookup returns CDR1 SGHTA and CDR2 FQGNSA. Trimming cost V 3 bases and J 7 bases; bases outside gene matches: 9.

This clonotype is judged medium-sized. This sequence joins TRBV7-9 and TRBJ2-5, with 8 bases identical to TRBD1. CDR1 is SEHNR and CDR2 is FQNEAQ in the germline V gene (reference sequence). Unmatched junction bases numbered 22, after V lost 3 bases and J lost 4 bases. The CDR3 runs 20 residues. DNA for the CDR3: TGTGCCAGCAGCTTCCCCCCCTGGGTCGCCGACAGGGGTTCGCGAGAGACCCAGTACTTC. Its translation: CASSFPPWVADRGSRETQYF.

The gene calls are TRBV7-2 and TRBJ2-5, with 8 bases fitting TRBD1. The CDR3 is made up of 14 amino acids. Germline V lookup: CDR1 SGHTA, CDR2 FQGNSA. V lost 5 bases, J lost 4 bases, and 6 bases stayed unmatched. CDR3 in amino acids: CASSGRQGRETQYF. DNA for the CDR3: TGTGCCAGCAGCGGCAGACAGGGGCGAGAGACCCAGTACTTC.

This clonotype was counted many times. The gene calls are TRBV5-4 and TRBJ2-4; the D call may be TRBD1 or TRBD2 (5 bases each). Germline V gives CDR1 SGHNT, CDR2 YYREEE (reference sequence). CDR3 length: 15 amino acids. The V and J ends lost 4 bases and 0 bases respectively, with 11 bases between them. In DNA form, the CDR3 reads TGTGCCAGCAGCACGGATGGGGGAGCCAAAAACATTCAGTACTTC. This codes for CASSTDGGAKNIQYF.

This clonotype has ten or more counts. The rearrangement joins TRBV28 to TRBJ2-4, with 8 bases identical to TRBD1. CDR1 is MDHEN, CDR2 SYDVKM, per germline. This CDR3 spans 19 amino acids. The J segment lost 0 bases and the V segment lost 1 base, leaving 11 bases of the junction unmatched. For the CDR3, the DNA is TGTGCCAGCAGTTTATCGGATCGAGACAGGGGAATAGCCAAAAACATTCAGTACTTC. Protein product: CASSLSDRDRGIAKNIQYF.

V gene TRBV28 combines with J gene TRBJ2-7; 7 nucleotides align to TRBD1. V was pared by 7 bases and J by 7 bases, with 16 bases of the junction left unmatched. In germline, CDR1 is MDHEN, CDR2 SYDVKM. The CDR3 is made up of 15 amino acids. CDR3 sequence: CASTATFRGLAEQYF. For the CDR3, the DNA is TGTGCCAGCACCGCGACCTTCAGGGGGTTAGCGGAGCAGTACTTC.

This clonotype was found many times. The CDR3 DNA is TGTGCCAGTTATGGCGGGACAGGGCGCCACGAGCAGTACTTC. This encodes CASYGGTGRHEQYF. The rearrangement joins TRBV27 to TRBJ2-7, with 9 bases fitting TRBD1. Germline CDR1 and CDR2: MNHEY and SMNVEV (reference sequence). The V segment lost 9 bases and the J segment 5 bases; nucleotides outside the gene matches: 11. The CDR3 has 14 residues.

This clonotype was counted between two and nine times. A junction boundary mismatches the germline segment, possibly from a read error. The chain has TRBV28 and TRBJ2-3, with D perhaps matching TRBD1 (6 bases). CDR3 length: 11 amino acids. CDR1 and CDR2 (germline): MDHEN, SYDVKM. The CDR3 reads CASRSIAGATF. The CDR3 DNA follows: TGTGCCAGCAGGTCTATTGCAGGGGCTACTTTT.

This clonotype was found a few times. This sequence joins TRBV18 and TRBJ2-3, with 8 bases aligning to TRBD1. The CDR3 is 15 amino acids. Germline CDR1 and CDR2: KGHSH and LQKENI. J was trimmed by 6 bases and V by 1 base; bases with no gene match: 6. The CDR3 DNA is TGTGCCAGCTCACCACAGGCAGGGGGCGCGGATACGCAGTATTTT. Protein: CASSPQAGGADTQYF.

This clonotype appeared a few times. V gene TRBV27 combines with J gene TRBJ1-1; D is unresolved. V was cut by 6 bases and J by 1 base, with 15 bases left in between. In germline, CDR1 is MNHEY, CDR2 SMNVEV (reference sequence). CDR3 length: 15 residues. This CDR3 is CASSPDWERNTEAFF. The CDR3, as DNA: TGTGCCAGCAGCCCTGACTGGGAAAGGAACACTGAAGCTTTCTTT.

This clonotype has a count of ten or more. The rearrangement uses TRBV18 and TRBJ2-1; the D is unclear. Trimming removed 5 bases from V and 9 bases from J, with 8 bases in between. Germline V gives CDR1 KGHSH, CDR2 LQKENI. The CDR3 consists of 11 residues. CDR3 residues: CASSSLGEQFF. The CDR3 nucleotides are TGTGCCAGCTCATCCCTAGGTGAGCAGTTCTTC. Full variable domain (outside the CDR3, taken from reference TRBV18 and TRBJ2-1): NAGVMQNPRHLVRRRGQEARLRCSPMKGHSHVYWYRQLPEEGLKFMVYLQKENIIDESGMPKERFSAEFPKEGPSILRIQQVVRGDSAAYFCASSSLGEQFFGPGTRLTVL.

This clonotype was counted between two and nine times. The chain is built from TRBV7-8 and TRBJ1-5, with TRBD1 matching over 7 bases. CDR3 length: 15 residues. J lost 4 bases, V lost 5 bases, and 8 bases had no gene match. Germline V gene data show CDR1 as SGHVS and CDR2 as FQNEAQ. DNA of the CDR3: TGTGCCAGCAGCCACGACAGGGATCGAAATCAGCCCCAGCATTTT. Translated: CASSHDRDRNQPQHF.

This clonotype was seen repeatedly, ten times or more. The CDR3 region is CASSLWASGNEQFF. CDR3 in DNA: TGTGCCAGCAGCTTATGGGCTAGCGGAAATGAGCAGTTCTTC. The rearrangement joins TRBV11-2 to TRBJ2-1; 7 bases agree with TRBD2. This CDR3 spans 14 amino acids. Germline V gene sequence: CDR1 SGHAT, CDR2 FQNNGV. J was trimmed by 7 bases and V by 2 bases; bases with no gene match: 5.